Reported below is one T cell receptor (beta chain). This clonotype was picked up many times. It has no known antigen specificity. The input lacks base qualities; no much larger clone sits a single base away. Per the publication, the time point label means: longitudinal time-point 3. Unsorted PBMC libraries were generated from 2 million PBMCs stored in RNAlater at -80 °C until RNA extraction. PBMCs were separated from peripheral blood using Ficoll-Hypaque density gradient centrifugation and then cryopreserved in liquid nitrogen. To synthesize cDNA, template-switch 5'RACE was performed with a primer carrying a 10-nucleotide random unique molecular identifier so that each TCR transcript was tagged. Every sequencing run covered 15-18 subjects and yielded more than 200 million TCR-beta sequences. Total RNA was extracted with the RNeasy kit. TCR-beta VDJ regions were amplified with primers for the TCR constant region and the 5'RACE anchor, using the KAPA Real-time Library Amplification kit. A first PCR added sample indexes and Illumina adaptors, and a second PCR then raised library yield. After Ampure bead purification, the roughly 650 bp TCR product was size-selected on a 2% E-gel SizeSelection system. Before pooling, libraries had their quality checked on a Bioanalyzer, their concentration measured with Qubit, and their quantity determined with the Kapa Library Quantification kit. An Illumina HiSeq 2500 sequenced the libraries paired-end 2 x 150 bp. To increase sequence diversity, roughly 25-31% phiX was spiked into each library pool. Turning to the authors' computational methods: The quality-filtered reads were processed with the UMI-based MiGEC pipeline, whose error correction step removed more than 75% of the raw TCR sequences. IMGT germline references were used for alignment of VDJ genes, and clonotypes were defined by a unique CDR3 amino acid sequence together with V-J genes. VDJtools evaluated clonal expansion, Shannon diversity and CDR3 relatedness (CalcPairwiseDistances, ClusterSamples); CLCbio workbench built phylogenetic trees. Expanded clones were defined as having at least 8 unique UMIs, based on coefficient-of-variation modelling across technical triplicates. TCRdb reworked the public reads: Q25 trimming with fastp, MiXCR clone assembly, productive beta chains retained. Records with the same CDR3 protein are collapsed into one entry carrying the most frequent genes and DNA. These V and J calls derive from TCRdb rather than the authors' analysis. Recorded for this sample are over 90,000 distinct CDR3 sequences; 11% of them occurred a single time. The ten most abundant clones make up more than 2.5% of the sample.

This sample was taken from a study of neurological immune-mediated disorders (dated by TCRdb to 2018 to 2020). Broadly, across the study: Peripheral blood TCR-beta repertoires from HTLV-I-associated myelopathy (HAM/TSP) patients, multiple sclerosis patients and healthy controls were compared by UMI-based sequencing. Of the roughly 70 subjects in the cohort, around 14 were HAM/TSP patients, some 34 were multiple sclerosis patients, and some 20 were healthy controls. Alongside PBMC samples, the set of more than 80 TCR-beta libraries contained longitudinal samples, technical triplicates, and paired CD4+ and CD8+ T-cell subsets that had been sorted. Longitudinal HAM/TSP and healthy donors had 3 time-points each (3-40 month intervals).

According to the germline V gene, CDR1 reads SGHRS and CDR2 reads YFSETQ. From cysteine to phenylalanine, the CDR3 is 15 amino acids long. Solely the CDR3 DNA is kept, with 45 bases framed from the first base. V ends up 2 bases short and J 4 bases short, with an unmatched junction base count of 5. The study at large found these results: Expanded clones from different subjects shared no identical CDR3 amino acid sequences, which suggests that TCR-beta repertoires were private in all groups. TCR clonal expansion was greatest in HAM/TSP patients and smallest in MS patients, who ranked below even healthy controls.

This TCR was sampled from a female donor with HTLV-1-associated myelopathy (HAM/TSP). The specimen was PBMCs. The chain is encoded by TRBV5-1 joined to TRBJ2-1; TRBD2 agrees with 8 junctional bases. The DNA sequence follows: TGCGCCAGCAGCTTACTTAGCGGGGCATACAATGAGCAGTTCTTC. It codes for CASSLLSGAYNEQFF. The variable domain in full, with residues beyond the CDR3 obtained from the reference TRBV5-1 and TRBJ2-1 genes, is KAGVTQTPRYLIKTRGQQVTLSCSPISGHRSVSWYQQTPGQGLQFLFEYFSETQRNKGNFPGRFSGRQFSNSRSEMNVSTLELGDSALYLCASSLLSGAYNEQFFGPGTRLTVL.